The 22 T cell receptor beta chains below were found in one sample sequenced in a study of naive and memory T cell subsets. Two oligonucleotides, mixed equimolar, formed the beta constant-region primer covering TRBC1 and TRBC2. Nested alpha and beta constant-region primers with the SP2 primer drove four PCR rounds on ligated cDNA. TCRdb re-called the UMI-ligation and nested PCR reads with MiXCR, one entry per CDR3 protein. In the table there are around 17,000 distinct CDR3 sequences, 8% to 9.5% of which are singletons. The specimen sequenced was central memory CD8+ T cells from blood. The receptors originated from a human donor in good health.

The rearrangement uses TRBV7-9 and TRBJ2-7, with 10 bases lining up with TRBD1. This CDR3 spans 13 amino acids. V lost 5 bases and J lost 3; bases outside the gene matches: 1. Germline CDR1 and CDR2: SEHNR and FQNEAQ (reference sequence). The chain's CDR3 is CASSGQGVYEQYF. In DNA form, the CDR3 reads TGTGCCAGCAGCGGACAGGGGGTCTACGAGCAGTACTTC.

The chain joins TRBV28 to TRBJ2-1; no clear D. Looked up from germline, CDR1 is MDHEN and CDR2 is SYDVKM. Trimming left V 3 bases short and J 3 bases short, with 9 bases between. The CDR3 is made up of 14 amino acids. CDR3 in DNA: TGTGCCAGCAGTTTTTCGTGGCTCTACAATGAGCAGTTCTTC. Encoded protein: CASSFSWLYNEQFF.

The chain combines TRBV4-3 with TRBJ2-3, with 8 positions matching TRBD2. Germline lookup yields CDR1 LGHNA and CDR2 YSLEER. J was trimmed by 5 bases and V by 3 bases; bases with no gene match: 10. This CDR3 has 16 residues. The CDR3 bases are TGCGCCAGCAGCCAGGCCGGGGGGGGGGGCGTAGATACGCAGTATTTT. It is translated as CASSQAGGGGVDTQYF.

Many counts were recorded for this clonotype. V and J are TRBV9 and TRBJ2-5, with unresolved D. Trimming removed 0 bases from V and 5 bases from J, with 14 bases in between. Germline V gene lookup returns CDR1 SGDLS and CDR2 YYNGEE. This CDR3 is built from 15 residues. The CDR3 region is CASSVVGHPRETQYF. CDR3 nucleotide sequence: TGTGCCAGCAGCGTAGTAGGGCACCCCCGGGAGACCCAGTACTTC.

The CDR3 here is CSVEGQTHYEQYF. The DNA for the CDR3 is TGCAGCGTTGAGGGCCAGACCCACTACGAGCAGTACTTC. The chain carries TRBV29-1 and TRBJ2-7; D remains unclear. The V gene's germline CDR1 is SQVTM and CDR2 ANQGSEA. The V and J ends lost 3 bases and 3 bases respectively, with 12 bases between them. The CDR3 is made up of 13 amino acids.

This clonotype has at least ten counts. The CDR3 region is CSADSDGINQPQHF. In DNA form, the CDR3 reads TGCAGTGCAGACTCCGACGGGATTAATCAGCCCCAGCATTTT. J is TRBJ1-5 and V is TRBV20-1, with D unresolved. Germline V gene sequence: CDR1 DFQATT, CDR2 SNEGSKA (reference sequence). The CDR3 covers 14 residues. Trimming shortened V by 6 bases and J by 4 bases, and 16 bases separated the two germline ends.

The rearrangement joins TRBV29-1 to TRBJ2-1, with TRBD2 identical over 8 bases. Germline V lookup: CDR1 SQVTM, CDR2 ANQGSEA. The CDR3 is made up of 16 amino acids. V was pared by 2 bases and J by 2 bases, with 8 bases of the junction left unmatched. In DNA, the CDR3 is TGCAGCGTTGAAATTAACGGGAGGGCGGCCTACAATGAGCAGTTCTTC. Its protein product is CSVEINGRAAYNEQFF.

This clonotype was seen a few times. The chain couples TRBV24-1 to TRBJ2-2, with 9 bases matching TRBD1. Germline CDR1 and CDR2: KGHDR and SFDVKD. The CDR3 has 13 amino acids. V gave up 11 bases and J gave up 6 bases; unmatched junction bases: 6. CDR3 nucleotide sequence: TGTGCCATCGGGACAGGGAAAGCCGGGGAGCTGTTTTTT. Its protein is CAIGTGKAGELFF.

This clonotype was detected many times. J is TRBJ2-3 and V is TRBV4-2, with D possibly being TRBD1 (5 bases). Germline CDR1 LGHNA, CDR2 YNFKEQ. V lost 2 bases and J 5 bases, leaving 14 bases between the germline ends. This CDR3 contains 15 residues. The CDR3 coding sequence is TGTGCCAGCAGCCAATCTAGGGGTTCGATAGATACGCAGTATTTT. Translation gives CASSQSRGSIDTQYF.

The gene calls are TRBV6-1 and TRBJ2-1; D might be TRBD1 (6 bases). The CDR3 contains 13 residues. The V end lost 11 bases, the J end lost 5 bases, and 16 bases lay between the germline ends. CDR1 and CDR2 from the germline V gene are MNHNS and SASEGT. This CDR3 reads CAGQEGDHNEQFF. The CDR3 DNA is TGTGCCGGCCAAGAGGGGGATCACAATGAGCAGTTCTTC.

This clonotype was observed a handful of times. V is TRBV12-3 or TRBV12-4 and J is TRBJ2-5; D may be TRBD1 or TRBD2 (5 bases each). Deletions cut 2 bases from V and 1 base from J, with 8 bases between. The CDR3 totals 14 residues. CDR3 bases: TGTGCCAGCAGTTTATTCGGGACCCAAGAGACCCAGTACTTC. Residues: CASSLFGTQETQYF.

This chain uses TRBV19 with TRBJ2-5; possible D gene TRBD2, 6 bases. The germline gives CDR1 LNHDA, CDR2 SQIVND (reference sequence). V shed 3 bases and J shed 1 base, with 15 bases lying between them. This CDR3 spans 16 amino acids. CDR3 DNA: TGTGCCAGTAGTATGGGGCCTAGCGAGGGCCAAGAGACCCAGTACTTC. Residues: CASSMGPSEGQETQYF.

The chain recombines TRBV7-9 with TRBJ2-7; D may match TRBD1 or TRBD2 (5 bases each). V lost 5 bases and J lost 1, with 9 bases in between. The CDR3 contains 13 residues. Germline V CDR1 and CDR2: SEHNR, FQNEAQ (reference sequence). The CDR3 bases are TGTGCCAGCAGCCCGGGGCTTTCCTACGAGCAGTACTTC. It codes for CASSPGLSYEQYF.

The J gene is TRBJ2-1, the V gene TRBV6-5; 9 positions agree with TRBD2. V lost 5 bases to trimming and J lost 1 base; unmatched junction nucleotides: 3. The CDR3 is 15 amino acids. The V gene's germline CDR1 is MNHEY and CDR2 SVGAGI. CDR3 residues: CASSHSGGSYNEQFF. The CDR3, as DNA: TGTGCCAGCAGTCATAGCGGGGGTTCCTACAATGAGCAGTTCTTC.

The rearrangement links TRBV6-2 or TRBV6-3 to TRBJ2-1; D is undetermined. The V gene's germline CDR1 is MNHEY and CDR2 SVGEGT. V was shortened by 7 bases and J by 0 bases, with 7 bases between the two germline ends. This CDR3 region has 13 residues. The CDR3, as DNA: TGTGCCAGCACCGACGACTCCTACAATGAGCAGTTCTTC. Translation: CASTDDSYNEQFF.

In its sample, this clonotype was seen many times. The CDR3 bases are TGTGCCAGCAGCAAAGTCAGGACACCCGAGGCCCGCTATGGCTACACCTTC. This codes for CASSKVRTPEARYGYTF. The chain is built from TRBV21-1 and TRBJ1-2; the table's D gene call, TRBD1, was not cross checked with the DNA. TRBV21-1 is termed a pseudogene. There are 17 residues in the CDR3.

This clonotype was observed at least ten times. The chain carries TRBV6-1 and TRBJ1-1; D is undetermined. V was pared by 7 bases and J by 7 bases, with 16 bases between. Germline values: CDR1 MNHNS, CDR2 SASEGT. This CDR3 has 13 residues. CDR3 coding DNA: TGTGCCAGCAAGGTCGCGGACGCTCATGAAGCTTTCTTT. Protein sequence: CASKVADAHEAFF.

The chain is built from TRBV4-2 and TRBJ2-7; D possibly corresponds to TRBD2 (6 bases). The CDR3 runs to 15 residues. The germline V and J ends were trimmed by 4 bases and 3 bases, with 16 bases remaining between them. Germline V CDR1 and CDR2: LGHNA, YNFKEQ. As DNA, the CDR3 is TGTGCCAGCAGCCCCGATGAAGCGGACTACTACGAGCAGTACTTC. Encoded protein: CASSPDEADYYEQYF.

This clonotype was seen a handful of times. The genes are TRBV12-3 or TRBV12-4 and TRBJ2-7; D call uncertain. Trimming removed 1 base from V and 2 bases from J, with 9 bases in between. The CDR3 is 14 amino acids. As DNA, the CDR3 is TGTGCCAGCAGTTTAGGGGGATCGGCCTACGAGCAGTACTTC. Its protein product is CASSLGGSAYEQYF.

This clonotype was counted at least ten times. V gene TRBV27 combines with J gene TRBJ2-1; 7 nucleotides match TRBD2. The CDR3 runs 15 residues. V trimming: 6 bases; J trimming: 0 bases; junction bases outside the gene matches: 5. Germline V gives CDR1 MNHEY, CDR2 SMNVEV (reference sequence). CDR3 sequence: CASRYAGVSYNEQFF. CDR3 nucleotides: TGTGCCAGCAGATATGCGGGAGTCTCCTACAATGAGCAGTTCTTC.

Ten or more counts support this clonotype. V gene TRBV27 combines with J gene TRBJ2-1; 8 bases are a match to TRBD2. The V gene end was trimmed by 0 bases and the J gene end by 7 bases; junction bases not matched to a gene: 8. The CDR3 length is 16 residues. CDR1 is MNHEY, CDR2 SMNVEV, per germline (reference sequence). The CDR3, as DNA: TGTGCCAGCAGTTTATCCGGGAGGGCCGTTTGGAATGAGCAGTTCTTC. Amino acid sequence: CASSLSGRAVWNEQFF.

This CDR3 reads CASSLTDRNTEAFF. CDR3 coding DNA: TGTGCCAGCAGCTTGACGGACAGAAACACTGAAGCTTTCTTT. The chain uses TRBV5-6 and TRBJ1-1; D might be TRBD1 (6 bases). CDR1 and CDR2 from the germline V gene are SGHDT and YYEEEE. The V and J ends lost 1 base and 2 bases respectively, with 9 bases between them. CDR3 length: 14 amino acids.